This is a list of T cell receptor beta chains from one sample in a study of PD-L1 blockade in urothelial cancer. TCRdb's table, derived via immunoSEQ multiplex PCR, lists solely in-frame clones and lacks some. Among under 85,000 clones listed, less than 95% were seen once. The sample was PBMCs, taken around atezolizumab (anti-PD-L1) treatment. The receptors shown here come from a woman over 75 with urothelial cancer. Each CDR3 is given without its conserved first and last residue. Fields, in order: V gene, J gene, CDR3 protein.

>TRBV7-3|TRBJ1-1
ASSLVGQVNTEAF
>TRBV5-1|TRBJ2-5
ASSSHPRTGRTKETQY
>TRBV27|TRBJ2-5
ASSSRTSGVQETQY
>TRBV5-1|TRBJ2-1
ASSPEGAGEQF
>TRBV18|TRBJ2-5
ASSRTSGSQETQY
>TRBV5-1|TRBJ2-5
ASSLGQAMKTQY
>TRBV19|TRBJ2-7
ASRWGTGKGYEQY
>TRBV28|TRBJ2-7
ASSPGQSLYEQY
>TRBV5-6|TRBJ1-2
ASILGTVNYGYT
>TRBV23-1|TRBJ1-3
ASSQSASYLDRVPGNTIY
>TRBV11-2|TRBJ1-1
ASSKNTGGGTEAF
>TRBV30|TRBJ2-7
AWSGQTLREQY
>TRBV2|TRBJ2-7
ASSGEAGRGEQY
>TRBV2|TRBJ1-2
ASSFQRQGAWDGYT
>TRBV2|TRBJ2-1
ASRVTSGRYNEQF
>TRBV11-2|TRBJ1-2
ASSFRANYGYT
>TRBV19|TRBJ2-1
ASSQGLAPAGEQF
>TRBV27|TRBJ2-5
ASSLANQETQY